This T cell receptor beta chain is drawn from a study of T-cell reconstitution after alpha-beta-depleted transplantation in children. Unique molecular identifiers were incorporated into the prepared TCRbeta library. MiXCR, run by TCRdb on the PCR reads, gives a single entry per CDR3 protein. The sample carries about 600,000 distinct CDR3 sequences, 10% to 13% recorded once. V was clipped by 2 bases and J by 4 bases, with 18 bases between them. Germline V gene data show CDR1 as SQVTM and CDR2 as ANQGSEA. The CDR3 is made up of 16 amino acids. The sample consisted of PBMCs from the stem cell graft donor, taken from the stem cell graft. The chain couples TRBV29-1 to TRBJ2-1; D gene ambiguous. This TCR was recovered from a human donor who donated a stem cell graft to a child with acute myeloid leukemia. The CDR3 loop reads CSVETPGRVRYNEQFF. CDR3 in DNA: TGCAGCGTTGAAACTCCCGGTAGGGTACGGTACAATGAGCAGTTCTTC.